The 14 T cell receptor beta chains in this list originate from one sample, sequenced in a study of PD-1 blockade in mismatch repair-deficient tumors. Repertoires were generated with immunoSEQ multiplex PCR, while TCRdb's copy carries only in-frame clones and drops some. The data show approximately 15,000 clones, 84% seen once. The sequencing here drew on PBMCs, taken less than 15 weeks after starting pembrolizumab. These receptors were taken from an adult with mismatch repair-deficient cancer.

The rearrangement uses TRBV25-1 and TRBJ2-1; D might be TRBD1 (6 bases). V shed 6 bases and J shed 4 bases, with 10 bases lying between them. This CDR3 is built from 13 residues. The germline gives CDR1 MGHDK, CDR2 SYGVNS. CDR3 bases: TGTGCCAGCAGGGCACAGGGATACAATGAGCAGTTCTTC. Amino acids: CASRAQGYNEQFF.

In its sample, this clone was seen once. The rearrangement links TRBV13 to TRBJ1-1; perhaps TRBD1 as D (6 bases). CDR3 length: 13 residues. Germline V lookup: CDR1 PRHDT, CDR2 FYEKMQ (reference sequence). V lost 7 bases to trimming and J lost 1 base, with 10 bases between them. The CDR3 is CASITRGNTEAFF. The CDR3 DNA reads TGTGCCAGCATCACCAGGGGGAACACTGAAGCTTTCTTT.

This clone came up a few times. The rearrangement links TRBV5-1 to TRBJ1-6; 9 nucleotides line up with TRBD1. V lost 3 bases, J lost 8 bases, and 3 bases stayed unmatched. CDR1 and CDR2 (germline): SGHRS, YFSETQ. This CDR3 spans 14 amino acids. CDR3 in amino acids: CASSSGTGYSPLHF. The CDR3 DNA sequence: TGCGCCAGCAGCTCCGGGACAGGGTATTCACCCCTCCACTTT. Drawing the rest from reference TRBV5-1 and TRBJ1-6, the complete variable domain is KAGVTQTPRYLIKTRGQQVTLSCSPISGHRSVSWYQQTPGQGLQFLFEYFSETQRNKGNFPGRFSGRQFSNSRSEMNVSTLELGDSALYLCASSSGTGYSPLHFGNGTRLTVT.

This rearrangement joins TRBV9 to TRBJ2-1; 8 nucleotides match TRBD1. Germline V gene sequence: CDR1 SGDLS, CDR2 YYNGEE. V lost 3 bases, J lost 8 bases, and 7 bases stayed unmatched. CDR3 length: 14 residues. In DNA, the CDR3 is TGTGCCAGCAGCGATTCGGGACAGGACTATGAGCAGTTCTTC. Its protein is CASSDSGQDYEQFF.

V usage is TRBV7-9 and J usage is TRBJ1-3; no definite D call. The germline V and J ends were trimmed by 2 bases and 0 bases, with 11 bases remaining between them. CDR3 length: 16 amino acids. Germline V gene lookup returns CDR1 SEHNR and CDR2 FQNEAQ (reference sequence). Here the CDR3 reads CASSLMGQASGNTIYF. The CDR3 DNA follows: TGTGCCAGCAGCTTAATGGGCCAGGCCTCTGGAAACACCATATATTTT.

The CDR3 is CASSQDLRNTEAFF. In DNA form, the CDR3 reads TGTGCCAGCAGCCAAGATCTTAGGAACACTGAAGCTTTCTTT. The chain couples TRBV14 to TRBJ1-1; D unresolved. Germline CDR1 and CDR2: SGHDN and FVKESK. The CDR3 length is 14 residues. Trimming stripped 0 bases from V and 1 base from J, with 6 bases between.

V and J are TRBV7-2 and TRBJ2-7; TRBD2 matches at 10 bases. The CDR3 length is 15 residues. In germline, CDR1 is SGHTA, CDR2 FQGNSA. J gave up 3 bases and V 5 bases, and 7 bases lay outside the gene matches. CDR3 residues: CASSLLAGMIYEQYF. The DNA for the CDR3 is TGTGCCAGCAGCCTACTAGCGGGAATGATCTACGAGCAGTACTTC.

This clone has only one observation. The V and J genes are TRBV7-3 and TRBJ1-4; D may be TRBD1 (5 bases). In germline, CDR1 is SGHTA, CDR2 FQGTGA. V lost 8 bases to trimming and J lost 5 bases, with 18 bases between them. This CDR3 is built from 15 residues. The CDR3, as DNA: TGTGCCAGCTCCTCTACGCATGGGGCGAATGAAAAACTGTTTTTT. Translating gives CASSSTHGANEKLFF.

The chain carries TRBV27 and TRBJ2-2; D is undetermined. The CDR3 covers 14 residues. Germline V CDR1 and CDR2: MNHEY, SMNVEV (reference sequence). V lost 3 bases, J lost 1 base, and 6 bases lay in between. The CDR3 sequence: CASSFTVNTGELFF. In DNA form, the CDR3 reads TGTGCCAGCAGTTTCACAGTGAACACCGGGGAGCTGTTTTTT.

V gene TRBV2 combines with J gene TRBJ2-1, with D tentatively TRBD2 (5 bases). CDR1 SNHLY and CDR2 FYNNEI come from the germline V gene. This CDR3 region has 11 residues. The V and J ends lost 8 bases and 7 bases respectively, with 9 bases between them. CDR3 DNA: TGTGCCAGCGGGCGGGCTAATGAGCAGTTCTTC. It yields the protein CASGRANEQFF.

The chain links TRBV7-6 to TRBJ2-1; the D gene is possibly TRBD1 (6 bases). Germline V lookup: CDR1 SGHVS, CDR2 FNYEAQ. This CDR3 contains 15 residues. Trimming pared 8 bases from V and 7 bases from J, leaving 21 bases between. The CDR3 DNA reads TGTGCCAGCGGATTACAGGGTTTAGGTATGAATGAGCAGTTCTTC. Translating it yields CASGLQGLGMNEQFF.

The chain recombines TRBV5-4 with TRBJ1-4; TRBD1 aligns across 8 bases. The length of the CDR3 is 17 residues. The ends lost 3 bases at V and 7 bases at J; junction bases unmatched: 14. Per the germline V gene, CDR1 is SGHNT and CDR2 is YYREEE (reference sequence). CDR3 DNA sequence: TGTGCCAGCAGCTGGGGGGGCCCCAGGGGGCGCGTTGAAAAACTGTTTTTT. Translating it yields CASSWGGPRGRVEKLFF.

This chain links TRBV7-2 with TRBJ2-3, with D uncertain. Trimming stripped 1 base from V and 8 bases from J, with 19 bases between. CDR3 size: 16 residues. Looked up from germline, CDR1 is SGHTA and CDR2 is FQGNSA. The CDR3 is CASSLVLNLRVGTQYF. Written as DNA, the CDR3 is TGTGCCAGCAGCTTAGTCCTAAACCTCCGGGTCGGTACGCAGTATTTT.

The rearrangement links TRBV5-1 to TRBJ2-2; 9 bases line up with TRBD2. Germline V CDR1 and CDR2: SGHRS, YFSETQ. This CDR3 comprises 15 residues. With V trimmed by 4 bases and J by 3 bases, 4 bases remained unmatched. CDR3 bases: TGCGCCAGCAGCCCCGGACTAGCGTACACCGGGGAGCTGTTTTTT. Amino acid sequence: CASSPGLAYTGELFF.